The 4 T cell receptor beta chains given below trace back to one sample, sequenced in a study of identical twins. TCRdb used MiXCR to reprocess the 5' RACE reads, holding one entry per CDR3 protein. Of around 490,000 distinct CDR3 sequences in the sample, approximately 20% were seen once. The sample was also linked to a second study, of yellow fever vaccine responses in identical twins.

The sequencing input was CD4+ T cells sorted from blood. The receptor source for this set is a woman between 18 and 29 years old in good health.

The chain combines TRBV9 with TRBJ2-1; D is undetermined. This CDR3 is 12 amino acids long. CDR1 and CDR2 from the germline V gene are SGDLS and YYNGEE. V shed 4 bases and J shed 6 bases, with 8 bases lying between them. For the CDR3, the DNA is TGTGCCAGCAGCCACGTGGTCAATGAGCAGTTCTTC. Protein sequence: CASSHVVNEQFF.

This clonotype was observed a few times. The gene calls are TRBV12-3 or TRBV12-4 and TRBJ2-2; the D is unclear. This CDR3 is built from 13 residues. Trimming left V 5 bases short and J 4 bases short, with 8 bases between. The CDR3 reads CASSIGPTGELFF. For the CDR3, the DNA is TGTGCCAGCAGTATCGGACCCACCGGGGAGCTGTTTTTT.

There are a few counts of this clonotype. V gene TRBV5-1 combines with J gene TRBJ2-1, with TRBD2 matching 10 bases. The CDR3 length is 19 residues. V lost 5 bases and J lost 3; bases outside the gene matches: 17. Germline-derived CDR1 and CDR2 are SGHRS and YFSETQ. The CDR3 sequence is CASRAVGGSGTSVYNEQFF. The CDR3, as DNA: TGCGCCAGCAGAGCCGTGGGGGGATCCGGGACTAGCGTCTACAATGAGCAGTTCTTC.

V usage is TRBV24-1 and J usage is TRBJ2-1; TRBD2 is a possible D gene (6 bases). The CDR3 loop spans 14 amino acids. Trimming pared 4 bases from V and 6 bases from J, leaving 12 bases between. Germline assignment: CDR1 KGHDR and CDR2 SFDVKD. This CDR3 is CATSELGTSNEQFF. CDR3 in DNA: TGTGCCACCAGTGAGCTTGGGACTTCCAATGAGCAGTTCTTC.